This TCR beta chain originates from a study of blood T cell repertoires in COVID-19. Across the study: The United States, Italy and Spain supplied acute and convalescent COVID-19 samples. T cells, B-cell-depleted T cells, or PBMCs provided the cDNA or gDNA that served as material.

As originally analysed: From reference gene primer amplification, estimates of nucleated cell counts were derived. Method: immunoSEQ multiplex PCR; TCRdb's copy keeps in-frame clones and lacks some. That table is the source of V, J and clone size, and D and trimming were worked out from the DNA. Of approximately 69,000 clones listed, 82% are singletons. CDR1 and CDR2 from the germline V gene are KGHSH and LQKENI. The V gene end was trimmed by 3 bases and the J gene end by 9 bases; junction bases not matched to a gene: 8. The CDR3 runs to 17 residues. The V call is TRBV18, the J call TRBJ2-1; TRBD2 aligns across 16 bases. Sequenced input: peripheral blood. The receptor was derived from a woman of 80 years or more with acute or convalescent COVID-19. This CDR3 reads CASSPSRGLAGGAEQFF. The CDR3 region has the DNA TGTGCCAGCTCACCTTCGAGGGGACTAGCGGGAGGGGCTGAGCAGTTCTTC.